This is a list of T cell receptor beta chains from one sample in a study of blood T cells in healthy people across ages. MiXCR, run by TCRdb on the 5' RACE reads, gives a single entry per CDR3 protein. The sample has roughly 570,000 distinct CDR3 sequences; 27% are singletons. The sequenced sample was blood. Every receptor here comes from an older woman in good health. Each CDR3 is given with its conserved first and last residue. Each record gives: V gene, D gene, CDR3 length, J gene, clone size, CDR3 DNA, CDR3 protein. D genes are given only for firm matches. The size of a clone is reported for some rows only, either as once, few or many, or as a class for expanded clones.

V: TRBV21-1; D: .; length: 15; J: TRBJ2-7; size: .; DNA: TGTGCCAGCAGCGCCCCCGGGACTAGCTCGGTCGAGCAGTACTTC; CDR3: CASSAPGTSSVEQYF
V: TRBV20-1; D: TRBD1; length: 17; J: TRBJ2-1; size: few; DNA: TGCAGTGCCCCGGGACAGGCTGCACGAAGCTGGTACAATGAGCAGTTCTTC; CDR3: CSAPGQAARSWYNEQFF
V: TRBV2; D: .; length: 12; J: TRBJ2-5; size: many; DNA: TGTGCCAGCAGTAGAGGGTCAGAGACCCAGTACTTC; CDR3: CASSRGSETQYF
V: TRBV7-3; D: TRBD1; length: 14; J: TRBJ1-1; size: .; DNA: TGTGCCAGCAGCCAACAGGGGGCCAACACTGAAGCTTTCTTT; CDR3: CASSQQGANTEAFF
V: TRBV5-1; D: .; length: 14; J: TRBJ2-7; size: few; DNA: TGCGCCAGCAGCTTGGAATCGGGCAGGGCCGAGCAGTACTTC; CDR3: CASSLESGRAEQYF
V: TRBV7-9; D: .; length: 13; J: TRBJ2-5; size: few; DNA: TGTGCCAGCAGCGGAGGGGGAGGCTTGGCCCAGTACTTC; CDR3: CASSGGGGLAQYF
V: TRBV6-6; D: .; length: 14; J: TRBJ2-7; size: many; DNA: TGTGCCAGCAGTTACGGTCAGGGGGGTTACGAGCAGTACTTC; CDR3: CASSYGQGGYEQYF
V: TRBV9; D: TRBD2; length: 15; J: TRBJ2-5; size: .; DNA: TGTGCCAGCAGCGCCGGGACTAGCGGGGTCCAGGCCCAGTACTTC; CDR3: CASSAGTSGVQAQYF
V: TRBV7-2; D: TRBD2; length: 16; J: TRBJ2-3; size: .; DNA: TGTGCCAGCAGCGTCGGGGGGCTAGCGGGGGATTATACGCAGTATTTT; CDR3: CASSVGGLAGDYTQYF
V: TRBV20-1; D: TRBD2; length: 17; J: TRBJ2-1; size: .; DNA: TGCAGTGCCTATAGCGGGGGGGACTCCAGCTCCTACAATGAGCAGTTCTTC; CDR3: CSAYSGGDSSSYNEQFF
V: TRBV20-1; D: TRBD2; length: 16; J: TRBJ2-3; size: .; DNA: TGCAGTGCTAGAGGGTTAGCGGGGGCGTACACAGATACGCAGTATTTT; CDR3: CSARGLAGAYTDTQYF
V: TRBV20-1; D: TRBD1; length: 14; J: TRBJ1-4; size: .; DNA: TGCAGTGCCCTAAAAACAGGGGGCGATGAAAAACTGTTTTTT; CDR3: CSALKTGGDEKLFF
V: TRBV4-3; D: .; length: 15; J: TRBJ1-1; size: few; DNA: TGCGCCAGCAGCCCAGATGACGGGGCTAACACTGAAGCTTTCTTT; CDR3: CASSPDDGANTEAFF
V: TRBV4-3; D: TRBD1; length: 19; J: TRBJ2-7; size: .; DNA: TGCGCCAGCAGCCAAGATGGAGGGGACAGGGCCCGACTTGCCTACGAGCAGTACTTC; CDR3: CASSQDGGDRARLAYEQYF
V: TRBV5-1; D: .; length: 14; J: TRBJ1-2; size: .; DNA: TGCGCCAGCAGCCCCGGGACGATTGGGTATGGCTACACCTTC; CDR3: CASSPGTIGYGYTF
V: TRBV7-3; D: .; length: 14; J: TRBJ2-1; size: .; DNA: TGTGCCAGCAGCTTATTGGTCGGGAGCAATGAGCAGTTCTTC; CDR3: CASSLLVGSNEQFF
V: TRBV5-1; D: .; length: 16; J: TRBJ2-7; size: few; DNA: TGCGCCAGCAGCTTGGGAGACAGCCCCCTGAACTACGAGCAGTACTTC; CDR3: CASSLGDSPLNYEQYF
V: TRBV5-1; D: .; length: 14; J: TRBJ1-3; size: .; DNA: TGCGCCAGCAGAGATAAGACGGACGGAAACACCATATATTTT; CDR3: CASRDKTDGNTIYF
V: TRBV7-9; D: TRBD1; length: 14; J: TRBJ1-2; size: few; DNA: TGTGCCAGCAGCTTCGCCGGGACAGGGTATGGCTTCACCTTC; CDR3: CASSFAGTGYGFTF
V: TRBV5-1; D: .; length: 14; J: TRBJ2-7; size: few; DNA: TGCGCCAGCAGCTTCCCCGGACAGTCTTACGAGCAGTACTTC; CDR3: CASSFPGQSYEQYF
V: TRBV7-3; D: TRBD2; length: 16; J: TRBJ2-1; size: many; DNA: TGTGCCAGCAGCTTAGGCGTGGAAGCGGGGGCTAGGGAGCAGTTCTTC; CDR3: CASSLGVEAGAREQFF
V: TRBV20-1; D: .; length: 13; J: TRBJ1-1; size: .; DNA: TGCAGTGCCAGAACGGAGGCAAACACTGAAGCTTTCTTT; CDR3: CSARTEANTEAFF
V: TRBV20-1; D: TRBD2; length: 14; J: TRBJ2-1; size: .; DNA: TGCAGTGTCTTAGTGGGACTAGCGGACAATGAGCAGTTCTTC; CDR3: CSVLVGLADNEQFF
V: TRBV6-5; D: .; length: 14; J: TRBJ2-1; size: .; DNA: TGTGCCAGCACCGAATCACGGGGCCACAATGAGCAGTTCTTC; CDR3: CASTESRGHNEQFF
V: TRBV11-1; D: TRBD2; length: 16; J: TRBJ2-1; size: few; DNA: TGTGCCAGCAGCTTAAGGGGGGGCGGGGGGTACAATGAGCAGTTCTTC; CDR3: CASSLRGGGGYNEQFF
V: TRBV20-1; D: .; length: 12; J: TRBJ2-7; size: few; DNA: TGCAGTGCCCCAGACCAGTCCTACGAGCAGTACTTC; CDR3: CSAPDQSYEQYF
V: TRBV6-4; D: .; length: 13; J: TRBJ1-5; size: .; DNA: TGTGCCAGCATCCCTGGGCCAGGTCAGCCCCAGCATTTT; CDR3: CASIPGPGQPQHF
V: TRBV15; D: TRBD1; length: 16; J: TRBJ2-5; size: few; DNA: TGTGCCACCAGCAGAGATACCGGGACAGGGGGAAGAGAGCAGTACTTC; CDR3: CATSRDTGTGGREQYF
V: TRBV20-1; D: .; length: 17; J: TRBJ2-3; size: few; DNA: TGCAGTGCTAGAGATCTGGGGGGCGGGGGCCCGACAGATACGCAGTATTTT; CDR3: CSARDLGGGGPTDTQYF
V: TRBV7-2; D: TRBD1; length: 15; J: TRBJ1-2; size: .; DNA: TGTGCCAGCAGCTTAATAGACAGGGGAATAGGAGGCTACACCTTC; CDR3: CASSLIDRGIGGYTF
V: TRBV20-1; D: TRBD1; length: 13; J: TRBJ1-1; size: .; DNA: TGCAGTGCTGGAGGACAGGGCGACACTGAAGCTTTCTTT; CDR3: CSAGGQGDTEAFF
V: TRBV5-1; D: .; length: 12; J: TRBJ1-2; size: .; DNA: TGCGCCAGCAGCTTGGGGAACGATGGCTACACCTTC; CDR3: CASSLGNDGYTF
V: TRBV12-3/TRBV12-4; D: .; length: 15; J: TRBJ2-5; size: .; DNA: TGTGCCAGCAGTTCCGGGTCAGAGACGGTGGAGACCCAGTACTTC; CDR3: CASSSGSETVETQYF
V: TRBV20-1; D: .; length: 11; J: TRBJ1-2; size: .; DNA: TGCAGTTTTGGGGGGTCCTATGGCTACACCTTC; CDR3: CSFGGSYGYTF
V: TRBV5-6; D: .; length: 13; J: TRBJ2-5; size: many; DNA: TGTGCCAGCAGCTTGGCCTTCGAAGAGACCCAGTACTTC; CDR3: CASSLAFEETQYF
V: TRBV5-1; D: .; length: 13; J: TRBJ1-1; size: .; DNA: TGCGCCAGCACCCTGACAGGGAACACTGAAGCTTTCTTT; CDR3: CASTLTGNTEAFF
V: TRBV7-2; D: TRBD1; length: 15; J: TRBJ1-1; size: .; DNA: TGTGCCAGCAGGACAGACAGGGCCGGGAGCACTGAAGCTTTCTTT; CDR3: CASRTDRAGSTEAFF